The following is a T cell receptor beta chain sequence with its context. Unique molecular identifiers were used to barcode this TCRbeta library. TCRdb ran MiXCR on the PCR reads and lists one entry per CDR3 protein. The data contain some 240,000 distinct CDR3 sequences, 12% of them singletons. This entry is derived from a study of T-cell reconstitution after alpha-beta-depleted transplantation in children. Germline CDR1 reads SGHDT; CDR2 reads YYEEEE. Trimming took 3 bases from V and 5 from J, leaving 6 bases between them. There are 11 residues in the CDR3. The material was PBMCs from the stem cell graft donor, obtained from the stem cell graft. The chain combines TRBV5-6 with TRBJ2-7; the D gene is possibly TRBD2 (6 bases). This clonotype was sampled from a human donor who donated a stem cell graft to a child with acute lymphoblastic leukemia. The CDR3 DNA reads as TGTGCCAGCAGCTGGAGGGACGAGCAGTACTTC. Amino acid sequence: CASSWRDEQYF.